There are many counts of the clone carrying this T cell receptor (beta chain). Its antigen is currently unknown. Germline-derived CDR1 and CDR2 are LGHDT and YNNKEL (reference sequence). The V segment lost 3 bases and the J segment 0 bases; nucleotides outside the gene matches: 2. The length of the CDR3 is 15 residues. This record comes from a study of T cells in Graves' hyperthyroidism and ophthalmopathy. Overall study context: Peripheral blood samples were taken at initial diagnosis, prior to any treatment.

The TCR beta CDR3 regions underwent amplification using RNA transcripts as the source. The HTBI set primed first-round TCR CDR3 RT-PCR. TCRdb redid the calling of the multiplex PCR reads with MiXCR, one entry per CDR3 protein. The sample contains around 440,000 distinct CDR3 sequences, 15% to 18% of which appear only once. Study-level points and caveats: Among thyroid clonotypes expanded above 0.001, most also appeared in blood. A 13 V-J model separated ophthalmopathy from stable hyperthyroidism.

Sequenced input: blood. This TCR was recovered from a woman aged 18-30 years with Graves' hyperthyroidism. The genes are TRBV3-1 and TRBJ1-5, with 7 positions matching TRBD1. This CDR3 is CASSQTGISNQPQHF. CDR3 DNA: TGTGCCAGCAGCCAGACAGGGATTAGCAATCAGCCCCAGCATTTT.